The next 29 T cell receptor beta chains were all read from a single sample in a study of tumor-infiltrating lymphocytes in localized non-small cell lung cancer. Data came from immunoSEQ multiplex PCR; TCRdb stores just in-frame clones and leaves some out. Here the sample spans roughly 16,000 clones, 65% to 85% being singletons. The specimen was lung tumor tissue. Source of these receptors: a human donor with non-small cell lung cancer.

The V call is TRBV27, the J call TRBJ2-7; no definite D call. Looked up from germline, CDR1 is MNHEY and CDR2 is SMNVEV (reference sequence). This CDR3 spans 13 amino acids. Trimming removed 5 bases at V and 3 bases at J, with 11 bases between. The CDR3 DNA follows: TGTGCCAGCAGTCGTACAGATTTCTACGAGCAGTACTTC. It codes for CASSRTDFYEQYF.

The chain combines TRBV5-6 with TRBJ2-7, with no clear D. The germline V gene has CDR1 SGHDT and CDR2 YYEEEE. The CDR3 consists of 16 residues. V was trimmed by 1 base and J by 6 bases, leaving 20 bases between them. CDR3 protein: CASSLWLIATGGEQYF. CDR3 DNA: TGTGCCAGCAGCTTGTGGCTAATCGCTACCGGTGGCGAGCAGTACTTC.

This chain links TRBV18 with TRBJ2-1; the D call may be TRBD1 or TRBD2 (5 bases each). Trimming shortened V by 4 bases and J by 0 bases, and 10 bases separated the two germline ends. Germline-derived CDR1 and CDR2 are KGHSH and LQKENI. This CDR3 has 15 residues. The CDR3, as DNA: TGTGCCAGCTCACGGGGACCGAGCTCCTACAATGAGCAGTTCTTC. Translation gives CASSRGPSSYNEQFF.

In DNA form, the CDR3 reads TGTGCCAGCAGCTCGCGGACTTCCCGGTCGCCCGGGGAGCTGTTTTTT. The encoded protein is CASSSRTSRSPGELFF. The chain joins TRBV5-8 to TRBJ2-2; possibly TRBD2 for D (5 bases). Trimming cost V 3 bases and J 6 bases, with 18 bases left between them. The length of the CDR3 is 16 residues. Germline assignment: CDR1 SGHTS and CDR2 YDEGEE.

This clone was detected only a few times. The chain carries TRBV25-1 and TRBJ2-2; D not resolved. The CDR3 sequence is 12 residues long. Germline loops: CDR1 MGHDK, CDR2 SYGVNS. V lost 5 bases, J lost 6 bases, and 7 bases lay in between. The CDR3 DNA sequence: TGTGCCAGCAGTTCATATTCCGGGGAGCTGTTTTTT. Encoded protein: CASSSYSGELFF.

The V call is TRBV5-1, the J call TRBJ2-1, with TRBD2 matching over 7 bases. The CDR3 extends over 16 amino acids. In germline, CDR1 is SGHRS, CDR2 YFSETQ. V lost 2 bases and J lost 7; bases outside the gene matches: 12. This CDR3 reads CASSFPGLGSTNEQFF. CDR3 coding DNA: TGCGCCAGCAGCTTCCCTGGACTAGGTTCGACAAATGAGCAGTTCTTC.

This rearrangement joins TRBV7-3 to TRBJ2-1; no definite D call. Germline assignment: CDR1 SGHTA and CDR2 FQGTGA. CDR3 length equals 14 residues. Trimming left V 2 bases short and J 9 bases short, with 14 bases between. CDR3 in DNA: TGTGCCAGCAGCTTAGTTCATACAGCGACTGAGCAGTTCTTC. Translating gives CASSLVHTATEQFF.

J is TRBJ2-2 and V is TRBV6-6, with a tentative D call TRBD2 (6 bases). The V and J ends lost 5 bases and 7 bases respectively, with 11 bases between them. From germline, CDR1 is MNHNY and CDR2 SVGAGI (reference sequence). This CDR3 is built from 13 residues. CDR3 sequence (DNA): TGTGCCAGCAGTCCCGGAGGGATCGGGGAGCTGTTTTTT. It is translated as CASSPGGIGELFF.

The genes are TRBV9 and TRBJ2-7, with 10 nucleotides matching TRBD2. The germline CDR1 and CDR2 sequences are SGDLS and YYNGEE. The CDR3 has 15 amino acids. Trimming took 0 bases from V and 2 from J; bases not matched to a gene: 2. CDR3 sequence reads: CASSVELAGPYEQYF. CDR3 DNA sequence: TGTGCCAGCAGCGTAGAACTAGCGGGACCCTACGAGCAGTACTTC.

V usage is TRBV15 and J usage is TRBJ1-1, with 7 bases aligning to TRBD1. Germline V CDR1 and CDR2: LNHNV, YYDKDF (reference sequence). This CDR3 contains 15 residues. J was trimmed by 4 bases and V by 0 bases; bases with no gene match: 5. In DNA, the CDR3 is TGTGCCACCAGCAGAGATCATGACAGGGCCACTGAAGCTTTCTTT. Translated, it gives CATSRDHDRATEAFF.

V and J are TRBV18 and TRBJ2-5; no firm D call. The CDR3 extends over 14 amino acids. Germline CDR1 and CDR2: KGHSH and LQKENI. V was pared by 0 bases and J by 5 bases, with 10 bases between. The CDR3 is CASSPPSLTETQYF. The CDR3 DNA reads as TGTGCCAGCTCACCACCGTCATTGACGGAGACCCAGTACTTC. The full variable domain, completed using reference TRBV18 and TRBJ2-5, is NAGVMQNPRHLVRRRGQEARLRCSPMKGHSHVYWYRQLPEEGLKFMVYLQKENIIDESGMPKERFSAEFPKEGPSILRIQQVVRGDSAAYFCASSPPSLTETQYFGPGTRLLVL.

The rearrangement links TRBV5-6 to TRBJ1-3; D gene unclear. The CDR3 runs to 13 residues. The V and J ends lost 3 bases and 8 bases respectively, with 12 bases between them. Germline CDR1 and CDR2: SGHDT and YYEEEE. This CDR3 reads CASSWGSRDTIYF. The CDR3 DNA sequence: TGTGCCAGCAGCTGGGGTAGCCGGGACACCATATATTTT.

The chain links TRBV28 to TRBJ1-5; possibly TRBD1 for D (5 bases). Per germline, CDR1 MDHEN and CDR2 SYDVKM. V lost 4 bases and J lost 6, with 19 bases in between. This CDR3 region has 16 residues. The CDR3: CASSSRGGYGSQPQHF. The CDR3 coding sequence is TGTGCCAGCAGTTCAAGGGGCGGGTATGGTAGTCAGCCCCAGCATTTT.

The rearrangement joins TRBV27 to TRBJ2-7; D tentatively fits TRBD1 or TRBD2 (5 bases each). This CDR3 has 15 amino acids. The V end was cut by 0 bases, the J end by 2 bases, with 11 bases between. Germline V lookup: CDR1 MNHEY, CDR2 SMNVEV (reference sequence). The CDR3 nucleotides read TGTGCCAGCAGTTTATCTTGGGGGTTCACCTACGAGCAGTACTTC. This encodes CASSLSWGFTYEQYF.

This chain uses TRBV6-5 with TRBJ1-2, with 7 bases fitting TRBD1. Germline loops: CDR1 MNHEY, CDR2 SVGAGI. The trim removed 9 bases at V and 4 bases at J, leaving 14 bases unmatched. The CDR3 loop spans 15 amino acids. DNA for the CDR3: TGTGCCAGTGGATTTATAGGACAGGCGGCCTATGGCTACACCTTC. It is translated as CASGFIGQAAYGYTF.

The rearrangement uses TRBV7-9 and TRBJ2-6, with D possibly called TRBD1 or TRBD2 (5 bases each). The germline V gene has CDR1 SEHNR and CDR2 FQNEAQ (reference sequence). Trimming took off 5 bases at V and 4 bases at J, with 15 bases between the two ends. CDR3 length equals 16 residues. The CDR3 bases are TGTGCCAGCAGCCCTTCAGGGACGGGAGGGGCCAACGTCCTGACTTTC. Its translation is CASSPSGTGGANVLTF.

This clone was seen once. The CDR3 nucleotides read TGTGCCAGCAGCGGAGAAGGACTAGCGGGAGGAACCGGGGAGCTGTTTTTT. Translating it yields CASSGEGLAGGTGELFF. The chain is built from TRBV9 and TRBJ2-2; 14 bases are shared with TRBD2. Trimming at V came to 3 bases and at J to 5 bases, leaving 6 bases not matched to a gene. CDR3 length equals 17 residues. Looked up from germline, CDR1 is SGDLS and CDR2 is YYNGEE.

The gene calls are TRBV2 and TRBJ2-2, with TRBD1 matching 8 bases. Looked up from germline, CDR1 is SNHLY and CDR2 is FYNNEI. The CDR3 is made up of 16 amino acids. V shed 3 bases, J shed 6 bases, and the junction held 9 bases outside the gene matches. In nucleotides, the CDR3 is TGTGCCAGCAGTGAGTGGCTTTCGGACAGGGCCGGGGAGCTGTTTTTT. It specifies CASSEWLSDRAGELFF.

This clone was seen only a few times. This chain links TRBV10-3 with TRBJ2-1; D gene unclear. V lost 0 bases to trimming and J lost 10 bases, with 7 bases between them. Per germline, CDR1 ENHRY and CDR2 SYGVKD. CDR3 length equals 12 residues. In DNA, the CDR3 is TGTGCCATCAGTGAGTCGGTCTGGGAGCAGTTCTTC. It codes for CAISESVWEQFF.

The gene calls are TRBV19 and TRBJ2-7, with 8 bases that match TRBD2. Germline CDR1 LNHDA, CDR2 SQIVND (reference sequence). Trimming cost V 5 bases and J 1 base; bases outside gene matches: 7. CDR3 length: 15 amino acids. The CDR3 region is CASSLRREGSYEQYF. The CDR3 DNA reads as TGTGCCAGTAGTTTACGACGGGAGGGGTCCTACGAGCAGTACTTC.

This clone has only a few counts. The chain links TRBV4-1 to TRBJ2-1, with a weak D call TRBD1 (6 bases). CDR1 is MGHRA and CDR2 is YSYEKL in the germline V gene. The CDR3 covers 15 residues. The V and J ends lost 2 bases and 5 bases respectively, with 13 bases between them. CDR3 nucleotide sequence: TGCGCCAGCAGCCAACCTTTCAGGGGAAACAATGAGCAGTTCTTC. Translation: CASSQPFRGNNEQFF.

CDR3 DNA sequence: TGTGCCAGCAGCTACAATTATCCCGGGGCAGGATTGTATAATTCACCCCTCCACTTT. This sequence encodes CASSYNYPGAGLYNSPLHF. This rearrangement joins TRBV5-5 to TRBJ1-6; possibly TRBD1 for D (5 bases). V was trimmed by 3 bases and J by 4 bases, leaving 23 bases between them. Germline values: CDR1 SGHKS, CDR2 YYEKEE (reference sequence). The length of the CDR3 is 19 residues.

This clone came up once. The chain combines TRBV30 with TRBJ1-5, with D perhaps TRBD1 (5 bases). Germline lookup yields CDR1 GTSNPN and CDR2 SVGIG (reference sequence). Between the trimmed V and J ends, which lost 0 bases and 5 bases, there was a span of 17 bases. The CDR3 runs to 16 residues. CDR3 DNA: TGTGCCTGGAGTGTACGGAGGGGAAAGGTTTATCAGCCCCAGCATTTT. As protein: CAWSVRRGKVYQPQHF. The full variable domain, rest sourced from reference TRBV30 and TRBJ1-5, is SQTIHQWPATLVQPVGSPLSLECTVEGTSNPNLYWYRQAAGRGLQLLFYSVGIGQISSEVPQNLSASRPQDRQFILSSKKLLLSDSGFYLCAWSVRRGKVYQPQHFGDGTRLSIL.

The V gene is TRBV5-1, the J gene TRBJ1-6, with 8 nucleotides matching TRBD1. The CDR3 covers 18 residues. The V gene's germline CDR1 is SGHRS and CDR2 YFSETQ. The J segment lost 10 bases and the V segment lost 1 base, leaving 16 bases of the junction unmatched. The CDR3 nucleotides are TGCGCCAGCAGCTTGCTAGTTGTTACAGGGGGAGATCGGTCACCCCTCCACTTT. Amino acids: CASSLLVVTGGDRSPLHF.

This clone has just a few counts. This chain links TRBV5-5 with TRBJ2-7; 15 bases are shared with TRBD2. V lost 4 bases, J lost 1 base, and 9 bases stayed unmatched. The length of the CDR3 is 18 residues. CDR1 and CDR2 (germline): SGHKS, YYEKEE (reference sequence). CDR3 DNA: TGTGCCAGCAGCCCCGGACTAGCGGGAGGGCCAAGATCCTACGAGCAGTACTTC. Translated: CASSPGLAGGPRSYEQYF.

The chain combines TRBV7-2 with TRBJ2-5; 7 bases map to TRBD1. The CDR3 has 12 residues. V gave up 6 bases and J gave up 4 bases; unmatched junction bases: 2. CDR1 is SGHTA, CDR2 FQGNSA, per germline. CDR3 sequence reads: CASSRQGETQYF. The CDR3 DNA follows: TGTGCCAGCAGTCGACAGGGAGAGACCCAGTACTTC. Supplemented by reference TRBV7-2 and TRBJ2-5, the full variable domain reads GAGVSQSPSNKVTEKGKDVELRCDPISGHTALYWYRQSLGQGLEFLIYFQGNSAPDKSGLPSDRFSAERTGGSVSTLTIQRTQQEDSAVYLCASSRQGETQYFGPGTRLLVL.

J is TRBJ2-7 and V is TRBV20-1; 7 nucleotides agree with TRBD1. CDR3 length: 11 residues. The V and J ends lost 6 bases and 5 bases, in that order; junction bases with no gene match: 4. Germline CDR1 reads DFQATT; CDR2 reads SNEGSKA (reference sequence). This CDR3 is CSAKGGHEQYF. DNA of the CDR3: TGCAGTGCCAAAGGGGGCCACGAGCAGTACTTC.

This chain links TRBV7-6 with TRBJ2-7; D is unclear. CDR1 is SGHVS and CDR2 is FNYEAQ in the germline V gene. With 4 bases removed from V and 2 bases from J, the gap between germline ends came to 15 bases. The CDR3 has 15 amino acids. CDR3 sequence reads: CASSSDLGFTYEQYF. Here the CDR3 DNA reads TGTGCCAGCAGCTCCGATCTTGGCTTTACCTACGAGCAGTACTTC.

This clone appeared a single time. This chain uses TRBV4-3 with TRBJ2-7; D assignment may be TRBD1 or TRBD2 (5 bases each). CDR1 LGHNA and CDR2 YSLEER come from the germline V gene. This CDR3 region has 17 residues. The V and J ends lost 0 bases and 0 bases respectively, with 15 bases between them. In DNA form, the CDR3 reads TGCGCCAGCAGCCAAGATGGACTCCGCAGGGACTCCTACGAGCAGTACTTC. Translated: CASSQDGLRRDSYEQYF.